This entry lists 32 T cell receptor beta chains sequenced from one sample in a study of T cell responses to AZD1222 COVID-19 vaccine. Generated by immunoSEQ multiplex PCR, the TCRdb table keeps only in-frame clones and is missing some. The table records 110,000 to 150,000 clones, roughly 92% of them present only once. The source material was peripheral blood, sampled on day 0 of AZD1222 vaccination. The receptors come from an adult in good health.

The V gene is TRBV19, the J gene TRBJ2-3; TRBD2 aligns across 9 bases. CDR1 and CDR2 (germline): LNHDA, SQIVND (reference sequence). V lost 1 base, J lost 0 bases, and 11 bases stayed unmatched. The CDR3 is made up of 19 amino acids. The CDR3 reads CASSIGLAGPITSTDTQYF. Here the CDR3 DNA reads TGTGCCAGTAGTATAGGGCTAGCGGGACCTATAACTAGCACAGATACGCAGTATTTT.

The J gene is TRBJ2-4, the V gene TRBV4-2; TRBD2 is a possible D gene (5 bases). With 0 bases removed from V and 3 bases from J, the gap between germline ends came to 18 bases. This CDR3 has 18 residues. Per germline, CDR1 LGHNA and CDR2 YNFKEQ. The chain's CDR3 is CASSQDMASNVGKNIQYF. The DNA for the CDR3 is TGTGCCAGCAGCCAAGATATGGCTAGCAATGTTGGCAAAAACATTCAGTACTTC.

The rearrangement joins TRBV4-1 to TRBJ2-2, with TRBD2 matching 9 bases. Germline trimming cut 1 base from V and 6 bases from J; bases unmatched to any gene: 12. CDR1 is MGHRA, CDR2 YSYEKL, per germline. The CDR3 loop spans 18 amino acids. The CDR3 nucleotides are TGCGCCAGCAGCCAAGTAGCTATCCGAGTAGCGGGAGCCGGGGAGCTGTTTTTT. It translates to CASSQVAIRVAGAGELFF.

The chain combines TRBV27 with TRBJ1-2; TRBD1 matches at 8 bases. This CDR3 region has 15 residues. The ends lost 0 bases at V and 7 bases at J; junction bases unmatched: 7. Looked up from germline, CDR1 is MNHEY and CDR2 is SMNVEV (reference sequence). As DNA, the CDR3 is TGTGCCAGCAGTTTATCTGGCAGGGGGCTTTCTGGCTACACCTTC. This gives the protein CASSLSGRGLSGYTF.

J is TRBJ1-4 and V is TRBV7-6; D is undetermined. CDR1 is SGHVS, CDR2 FNYEAQ, per germline. The CDR3 runs to 15 residues. V gave up 5 bases and J gave up 5 bases, with 15 bases separating them. CDR3 loop: CASSPQTGYNEKLFF. In DNA, the CDR3 is TGTGCCAGCAGCCCACAGACCGGATACAATGAAAAACTGTTTTTT.

The V call is TRBV6-5, the J call TRBJ2-2, with D perhaps TRBD2 (6 bases). The V gene lost 5 bases and the J gene lost 7 bases, with 17 bases spanning the gap. CDR3 length: 15 amino acids. The V gene's germline CDR1 is MNHEY and CDR2 SVGAGI. The CDR3 nucleotides read TGTGCCAGCAGTCCATATAGGAGGGTCGACGGGGAGCTGTTTTTT. This codes for CASSPYRRVDGELFF.

The chain couples TRBV12-3 or TRBV12-4 to TRBJ2-4; D tentatively reads TRBD1 or TRBD2 (7 bases each). V was cut by 5 bases and J by 15 bases, with 14 bases left in between. The CDR3 has 11 residues. The CDR3 sequence: CASSRAGQLYF. CDR3 in DNA: TGTGCCAGCAGTCGAGCGGGACAGTTGTACTTC.

J is TRBJ2-1 and V is TRBV18; 12 bases agree with TRBD2. The CDR3 loop spans 16 amino acids. Germline CDR1 reads KGHSH; CDR2 reads LQKENI. J lost 6 bases, V lost 5 bases, and 8 bases had no gene match. CDR3 amino acids: CASSALGLAGTNEQFF. CDR3 DNA: TGTGCCAGCTCAGCCCTAGGACTAGCGGGGACCAATGAGCAGTTCTTC.

The J gene is TRBJ1-5, the V gene TRBV10-3, with D possibly being TRBD1 (5 bases). The length of the CDR3 is 15 residues. The V end was cut by 3 bases, the J end by 2 bases, with 11 bases between. Germline V gives CDR1 ENHRY, CDR2 SYGVKD. In DNA, the CDR3 is TGTGCCATCAGTGACGGGGGGTCGGGCAATCAGCCCCAGCATTTT. Its protein product is CAISDGGSGNQPQHF.

The chain employs TRBV6-5 and TRBJ1-5; D gene ambiguous. The V gene's germline CDR1 is MNHEY and CDR2 SVGAGI. Trimming stripped 2 bases from V and 5 bases from J, with 7 bases between. The CDR3 sequence is 13 residues long. The CDR3: CASSYRPDQPQHF. As DNA, the CDR3 is TGTGCCAGCAGTTACAGGCCCGATCAGCCCCAGCATTTT.

The V gene is TRBV9, the J gene TRBJ1-2; 9 positions agree with TRBD1. Germline loops: CDR1 SGDLS, CDR2 YYNGEE. The CDR3 totals 15 residues. J gave up 0 bases and V 3 bases, and 3 bases lay outside the gene matches. DNA of the CDR3: TGTGCCAGCAGCGCCAGGACAGGGGCTAACTATGGCTACACCTTC. This encodes CASSARTGANYGYTF.

The V and J genes are TRBV24-1 and TRBJ2-3; the D is unclear. The ends were cut back, 5 bases at V and 0 bases at J, with 5 bases in the middle. The CDR3 loop spans 13 amino acids. Germline values: CDR1 KGHDR, CDR2 SFDVKD. CDR3 loop: CATSADSTDTQYF. The CDR3 DNA is TGTGCCACCAGTGCCGACAGCACAGATACGCAGTATTTT.

The chain is built from TRBV20-1 and TRBJ2-1, with D possibly matching TRBD2 (6 bases). Trimming shortened V by 3 bases and J by 5 bases, and 11 bases separated the two germline ends. This CDR3 is built from 13 residues. The V gene's germline CDR1 is DFQATT and CDR2 SNEGSKA (reference sequence). CDR3 bases: TGCAGTGCTAGTACGGCTAGCGACAATGAGCAGTTCTTC. This codes for CSASTASDNEQFF.

The chain uses TRBV6-5 and TRBJ2-4; a weak D match, TRBD2 (5 bases). The CDR3 has 13 amino acids. V lost 6 bases to trimming and J lost 3 bases, with 9 bases between them. The germline V gene has CDR1 MNHEY and CDR2 SVGAGI. The CDR3 bases are TGTGCCAGCAGCGATCGGGACAAAAACATTCAGTACTTC. It yields the protein CASSDRDKNIQYF.

The CDR3 sequence: CSVEGEAGGIGEKLFF. In nucleotides, the CDR3 is TGCAGCGTTGAAGGGGAGGCAGGGGGCATAGGTGAAAAACTGTTTTTT. V is TRBV29-1 and J is TRBJ1-4; 8 bases fit TRBD1. Germline V gives CDR1 SQVTM, CDR2 ANQGSEA. Trimming cost V 1 base and J 7 bases; bases outside gene matches: 11. The CDR3 is 16 amino acids.

V usage is TRBV5-1 and J usage is TRBJ2-2; no clear D. Trimming cost V 2 bases and J 0 bases, with 8 bases left between them. The CDR3 spans 15 residues. Germline-derived CDR1 and CDR2 are SGHRS and YFSETQ. CDR3 region: CASSFGSANTGELFF. For the CDR3, the DNA is TGCGCCAGCAGCTTTGGGTCGGCGAACACCGGGGAGCTGTTTTTT.

The chain is built from TRBV5-1 and TRBJ2-2; 10 bases fit TRBD2. The CDR3 runs to 18 residues. The germline gives CDR1 SGHRS, CDR2 YFSETQ. V lost 3 bases to trimming and J lost 0 bases; unmatched junction nucleotides: 8. This chain's CDR3 is CASSSRGLAGANTGELFF. CDR3 in DNA: TGCGCCAGCAGCTCCCGGGGGCTAGCGGGAGCGAACACCGGGGAGCTGTTTTTT.

The DNA of the CDR3 is TGTGCCAGTAGTCGGCCCGGGAAGACTAACTATGGCTACACCTTC. The encoded protein is CASSRPGKTNYGYTF. This chain links TRBV19 with TRBJ1-2; D gene ambiguous. Germline CDR1 reads LNHDA; CDR2 reads SQIVND (reference sequence). The V end lost 5 bases, the J end lost 0 bases, and 13 bases lay between the germline ends. The CDR3 length is 15 residues.

The chain has TRBV5-1 and TRBJ1-5, with no clear D. The length of the CDR3 is 15 residues. Looked up from germline, CDR1 is SGHRS and CDR2 is YFSETQ. V lost 4 bases, J lost 0 bases, and 11 bases lay in between. The CDR3 DNA reads as TGCGCCAGCAGCCAGGACGGAGATAGCAATCAGCCCCAGCATTTT. This codes for CASSQDGDSNQPQHF.

The chain has TRBV12-3 or TRBV12-4 and TRBJ1-1, with a weak D call TRBD1 (5 bases). The CDR3 loop spans 13 amino acids. Trimming took 2 bases from V and 2 from J, leaving 6 bases between them. This CDR3 is CASSLQGNTEAFF. Here the CDR3 DNA reads TGTGCCAGCAGTTTACAGGGTAACACTGAAGCTTTCTTT.

The DNA of the CDR3 is TGTGCCAGCTCACCCGACCTAAACACAGATACGCAGTATTTT. It codes for CASSPDLNTDTQYF. The V and J genes are TRBV18 and TRBJ2-3; D is uncertain. The V gene lost 3 bases and the J gene lost 2 bases, with 9 bases spanning the gap. The length of the CDR3 is 14 residues. Per germline, CDR1 KGHSH and CDR2 LQKENI.

The chain couples TRBV29-1 to TRBJ1-2; D might be TRBD1 (5 bases). V lost 6 bases, J lost 0 bases, and 14 bases lay in between. The CDR3 totals 14 residues. Germline lookup yields CDR1 SQVTM and CDR2 ANQGSEA. As DNA, the CDR3 is TGCAGCGTGCTACAGGAGACAGCTAACTATGGCTACACCTTC. This sequence encodes CSVLQETANYGYTF.

This clone was seen once. The chain links TRBV29-1 to TRBJ2-5; possibly TRBD2 for D (5 bases). Looked up from germline, CDR1 is SQVTM and CDR2 is ANQGSEA. V was pared by 6 bases and J by 4 bases, with 15 bases between. The CDR3 covers 13 residues. CDR3 sequence (DNA): TGCAGCGTGGGGTTTCGGGGTGGAGAGACCCAGTACTTC. It is translated as CSVGFRGGETQYF.

The V call is TRBV29-1, the J call TRBJ2-6; 7 nucleotides align to TRBD1. Per germline, CDR1 SQVTM and CDR2 ANQGSEA. V dropped 5 bases and J dropped 0; count of bases not matched to a gene: 4. The CDR3 is 15 residues long. Here the CDR3 reads CSVIRDSSGANVLTF. As DNA, the CDR3 is TGCAGCGTTATTAGGGACAGCTCTGGGGCCAACGTCCTGACTTTC.

The V and J genes are TRBV24-1 and TRBJ2-2, with a weak D call TRBD2 (5 bases). The CDR3 loop spans 15 amino acids. With 5 bases removed from V and 7 bases from J, the gap between germline ends came to 16 bases. CDR1 is KGHDR, CDR2 SFDVKD, per germline. CDR3 in amino acids: CATSGGPQRDGELFF. CDR3 DNA: TGTGCCACCAGTGGAGGGCCCCAACGCGACGGGGAGCTGTTTTTT.

This clone was detected once. The chain employs TRBV28 and TRBJ2-7, with D perhaps TRBD1 or TRBD2 (6 bases each). In germline, CDR1 is MDHEN, CDR2 SYDVKM. This CDR3 comprises 12 residues. Trimming stripped 6 bases from V and 4 bases from J, with 10 bases between. DNA of the CDR3: TGTGCCAGCAGCCAGGGGAGGTACGAGCAGTACTTC. Encoded protein: CASSQGRYEQYF.

The CDR3 sequence: CAWAAGTGGARANVLTF. The CDR3 coding sequence is TGTGCCTGGGCCGCCGGGACAGGGGGCGCACGGGCCAACGTCCTGACTTTC. The chain has TRBV30 and TRBJ2-6; 12 bases are a match to TRBD1. Germline-derived CDR1 and CDR2 are GTSNPN and SVGIG (reference sequence). Unmatched junction bases numbered 10, after V lost 5 bases and J lost 5 bases. This CDR3 is built from 17 residues.

The V gene is TRBV5-1, the J gene TRBJ2-2; D remains ambiguous. V gave up 4 bases and J gave up 1 base, with 11 bases separating them. Per germline, CDR1 SGHRS and CDR2 YFSETQ. The CDR3 totals 15 residues. As DNA, the CDR3 is TGCGCCAGCAGCCTACTAAACATGAACACCGGGGAGCTGTTTTTT. As protein: CASSLLNMNTGELFF.

The gene calls are TRBV15 and TRBJ1-2; D remains unclear. Trimming stripped 1 base from V and 7 bases from J, with 16 bases between. The CDR3 has 15 amino acids. From germline, CDR1 is LNHNV and CDR2 YYDKDF (reference sequence). CDR3 DNA: TGTGCCACCAGCAGAGCGCGTCGCGGGCAAGGTGGCTACACCTTC. Translating gives CATSRARRGQGGYTF.

The gene calls are TRBV5-1 and TRBJ2-2, with a possible D match to TRBD1 (7 bases). The CDR3 is 13 residues long. Germline CDR1 is SGHRS and CDR2 is YFSETQ. V gave up 4 bases and J gave up 6 bases, with 10 bases separating them. The CDR3: CASSGGGPGELFF. CDR3 nucleotide sequence: TGCGCCAGCAGCGGAGGGGGCCCCGGGGAGCTGTTTTTT.

In its sample, this clone was seen a few times. The V call is TRBV7-9, the J call TRBJ2-7; D unclear. The CDR3 totals 12 residues. The V gene lost 1 base and the J gene lost 9 bases, with 10 bases spanning the gap. Germline CDR1 SEHNR, CDR2 FQNEAQ (reference sequence). DNA for the CDR3: TGTGCCAGCAGCTTAGATACATGGGGGCAGTACTTC. Its protein product is CASSLDTWGQYF.

The genes are TRBV3-1 (or the pseudogene TRBV3-2) and TRBJ2-1; 8 nucleotides line up with TRBD2. The CDR3 consists of 16 residues. V shed 0 bases, J shed 4 bases, and the junction held 5 bases outside the gene matches. Per the germline V gene, CDR1 is LGHDT and CDR2 is YNNKEL (reference sequence). Here the CDR3 reads CASSQDISGGYNEQFF. The CDR3 DNA is TGTGCCAGCAGCCAAGATATAAGCGGGGGTTACAATGAGCAGTTCTTC.